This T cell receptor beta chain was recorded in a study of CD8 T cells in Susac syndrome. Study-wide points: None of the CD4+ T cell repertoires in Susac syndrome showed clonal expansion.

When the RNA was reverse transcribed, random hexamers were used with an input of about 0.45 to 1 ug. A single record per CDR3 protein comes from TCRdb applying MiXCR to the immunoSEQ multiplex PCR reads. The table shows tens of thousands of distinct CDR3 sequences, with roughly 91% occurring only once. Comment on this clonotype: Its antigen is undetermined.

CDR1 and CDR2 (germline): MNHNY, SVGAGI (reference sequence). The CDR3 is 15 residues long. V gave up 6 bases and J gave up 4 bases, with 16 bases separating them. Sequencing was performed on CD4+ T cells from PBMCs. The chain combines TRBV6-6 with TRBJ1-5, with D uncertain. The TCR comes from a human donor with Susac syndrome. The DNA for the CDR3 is TGTGCCAGCAGGCCGGAGTTAGGGATGAATCAGCCCCAGCATTTT. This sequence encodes CASRPELGMNQPQHF.